The sequence of this T cell receptor beta chain was determined in a study of blood T cell repertoires in COVID-19. In the original analysis: From reference gene primer amplification, estimates of nucleated cell counts were derived. Sequencing used immunoSEQ multiplex PCR; TCRdb keeps in-frame clones, though not all of them. That table furnishes V, J and clone size, whereas the DNA furnished D and trimming. The table lists 250,000 to 300,000 clones, 81% of them singletons, with around 2.9% in the top ten. The CDR3 consists of 13 residues. Germline lookup yields CDR1 LNHNV and CDR2 YYDKDF (reference sequence). With 5 bases clipped from V and 7 bases from J, the junction kept 2 bases outside the gene matches.

This sequence was found in a woman aged 55-69 years with active or convalescent COVID-19. Sequencing was done on a sample of peripheral blood. The rearrangement uses TRBV15 and TRBJ1-6, with TRBD1 identical over 7 bases. The CDR3 loop is CATSVTGNSPLHF. The CDR3 bases are TGTGCCACCAGCGTGACAGGGAATTCACCCCTCCACTTT.